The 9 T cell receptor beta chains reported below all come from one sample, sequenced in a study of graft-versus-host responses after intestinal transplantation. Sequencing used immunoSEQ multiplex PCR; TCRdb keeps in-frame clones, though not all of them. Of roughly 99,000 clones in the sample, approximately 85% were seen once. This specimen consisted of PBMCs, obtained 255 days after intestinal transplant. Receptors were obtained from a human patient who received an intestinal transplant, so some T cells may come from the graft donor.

CDR3 sequence: CASNTPAAGGYNEQFF. The CDR3 region has the DNA TGTGCCAGCAACACCCCGGCGGCGGGAGGATACAATGAGCAGTTCTTC. V and J are TRBV28 and TRBJ2-1; 8 nucleotides match TRBD2. The CDR3 length is 16 residues. The germline V gene encodes CDR1 MDHEN and CDR2 SYDVKM. The ends lost 7 bases at V and 4 bases at J; junction bases unmatched: 12. Full variable domain (outside the CDR3, taken from reference TRBV28 and TRBJ2-1): DVKVTQSSRYLVKRTGEKVFLECVQDMDHENMFWYRQDPGLGLRLIYFSYDVKMKEKGDIPEGYSVSREKKERFSLILESASTNQTSMYLCASNTPAAGGYNEQFFGPGTRLTVL.

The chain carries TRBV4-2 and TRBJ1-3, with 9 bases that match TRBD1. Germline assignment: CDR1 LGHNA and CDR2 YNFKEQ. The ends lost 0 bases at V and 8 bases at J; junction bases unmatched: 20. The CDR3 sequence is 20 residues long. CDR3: CASSQDTGQGTSSLGDTIYF. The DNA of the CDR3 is TGTGCCAGCAGCCAAGATACGGGACAGGGTACGTCATCTTTGGGGGACACCATATATTTT.

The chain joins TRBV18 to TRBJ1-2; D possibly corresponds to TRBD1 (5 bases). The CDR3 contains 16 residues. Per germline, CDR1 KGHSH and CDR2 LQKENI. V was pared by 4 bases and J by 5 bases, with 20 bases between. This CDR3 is CASSLDSAPDGYGYTF. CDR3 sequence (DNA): TGTGCCAGCTCACTCGACAGCGCTCCGGATGGTTATGGCTACACCTTC.

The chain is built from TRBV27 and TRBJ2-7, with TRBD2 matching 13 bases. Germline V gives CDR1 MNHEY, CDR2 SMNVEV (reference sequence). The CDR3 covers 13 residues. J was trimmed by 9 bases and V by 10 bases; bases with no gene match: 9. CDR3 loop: CANLLAGGYWQYF. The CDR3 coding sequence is TGTGCCAACTTACTAGCGGGAGGGTATTGGCAGTACTTC.

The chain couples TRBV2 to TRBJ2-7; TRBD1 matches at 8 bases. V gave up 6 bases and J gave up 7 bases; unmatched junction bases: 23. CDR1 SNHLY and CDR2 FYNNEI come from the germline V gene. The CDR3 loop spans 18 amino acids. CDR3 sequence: CASSPGGLTIMAVGEQYF. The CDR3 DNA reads TGTGCCAGCAGCCCAGGGGGCTTGACTATAATGGCGGTGGGGGAGCAGTACTTC. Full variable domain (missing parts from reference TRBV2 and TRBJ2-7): EPEVTQTPSHQVTQMGQEVILRCVPISNHLYFYWYRQILGQKVEFLVSFYNNEISEKSEIFDDQFSVERPDGSNFTLKIRSTKLEDSAMYFCASSPGGLTIMAVGEQYFGPGTRLTVT.

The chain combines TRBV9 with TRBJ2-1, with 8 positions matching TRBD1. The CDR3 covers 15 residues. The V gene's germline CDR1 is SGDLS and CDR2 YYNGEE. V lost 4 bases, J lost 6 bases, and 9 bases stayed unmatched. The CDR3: CASSRTGSQGNEQFF. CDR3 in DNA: TGTGCCAGCAGCCGGACAGGGTCTCAGGGCAATGAGCAGTTCTTC.

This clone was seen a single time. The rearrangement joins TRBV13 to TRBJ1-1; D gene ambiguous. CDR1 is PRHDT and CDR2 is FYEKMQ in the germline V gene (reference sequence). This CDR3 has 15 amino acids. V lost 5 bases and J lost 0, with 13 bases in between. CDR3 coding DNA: TGTGCCAGCAGCCTCCGGACCGTGATGAACACTGAAGCTTTCTTT. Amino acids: CASSLRTVMNTEAFF.

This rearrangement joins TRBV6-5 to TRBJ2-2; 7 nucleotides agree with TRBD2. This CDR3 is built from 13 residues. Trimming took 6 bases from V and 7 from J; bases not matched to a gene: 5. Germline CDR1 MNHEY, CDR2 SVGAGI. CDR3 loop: CASSPSGGGELFF. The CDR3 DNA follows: TGTGCCAGCAGCCCGTCGGGGGGCGGGGAGCTGTTTTTT.

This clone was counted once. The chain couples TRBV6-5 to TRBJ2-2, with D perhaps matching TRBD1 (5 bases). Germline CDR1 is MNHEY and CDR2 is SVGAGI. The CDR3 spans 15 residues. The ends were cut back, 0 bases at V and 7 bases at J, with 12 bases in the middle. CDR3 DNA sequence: TGTGCCAGCAGTTACTCAGGGGTGACGAACGGGGAGCTGTTTTTT. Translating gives CASSYSGVTNGELFF.